The source of this T cell receptor beta chain is a study of blood T cell repertoires in COVID-19. In the study overall: Both acute and convalescent COVID-19 samples were obtained from the United States, Italy and Spain. PBMCs, B-cell-depleted T cells, or T cells provided the cDNA or gDNA that made up the material.

This clone was recorded at least ten times. Generated by immunoSEQ multiplex PCR, the TCRdb table keeps only in-frame clones and is missing some. Altogether about 76,000 clones are present, around 74% being singletons, with the ten largest covering roughly 21%. V was shortened by 0 bases and J by 7 bases, with 13 bases between the two germline ends. This CDR3 contains 14 residues. Germline lookup yields CDR1 SGHDN and CDR2 FVKESK. Sequenced material: peripheral blood. This clonotype originated in a man in his 70s with acute or convalescent COVID-19. The V gene is TRBV14, the J gene TRBJ2-7; no clear D. The CDR3 DNA follows: TGTGCCAGCAGCCAAGATTTAGAAGCTAAAGAGCAGTACTTC. Protein sequence: CASSQDLEAKEQYF.